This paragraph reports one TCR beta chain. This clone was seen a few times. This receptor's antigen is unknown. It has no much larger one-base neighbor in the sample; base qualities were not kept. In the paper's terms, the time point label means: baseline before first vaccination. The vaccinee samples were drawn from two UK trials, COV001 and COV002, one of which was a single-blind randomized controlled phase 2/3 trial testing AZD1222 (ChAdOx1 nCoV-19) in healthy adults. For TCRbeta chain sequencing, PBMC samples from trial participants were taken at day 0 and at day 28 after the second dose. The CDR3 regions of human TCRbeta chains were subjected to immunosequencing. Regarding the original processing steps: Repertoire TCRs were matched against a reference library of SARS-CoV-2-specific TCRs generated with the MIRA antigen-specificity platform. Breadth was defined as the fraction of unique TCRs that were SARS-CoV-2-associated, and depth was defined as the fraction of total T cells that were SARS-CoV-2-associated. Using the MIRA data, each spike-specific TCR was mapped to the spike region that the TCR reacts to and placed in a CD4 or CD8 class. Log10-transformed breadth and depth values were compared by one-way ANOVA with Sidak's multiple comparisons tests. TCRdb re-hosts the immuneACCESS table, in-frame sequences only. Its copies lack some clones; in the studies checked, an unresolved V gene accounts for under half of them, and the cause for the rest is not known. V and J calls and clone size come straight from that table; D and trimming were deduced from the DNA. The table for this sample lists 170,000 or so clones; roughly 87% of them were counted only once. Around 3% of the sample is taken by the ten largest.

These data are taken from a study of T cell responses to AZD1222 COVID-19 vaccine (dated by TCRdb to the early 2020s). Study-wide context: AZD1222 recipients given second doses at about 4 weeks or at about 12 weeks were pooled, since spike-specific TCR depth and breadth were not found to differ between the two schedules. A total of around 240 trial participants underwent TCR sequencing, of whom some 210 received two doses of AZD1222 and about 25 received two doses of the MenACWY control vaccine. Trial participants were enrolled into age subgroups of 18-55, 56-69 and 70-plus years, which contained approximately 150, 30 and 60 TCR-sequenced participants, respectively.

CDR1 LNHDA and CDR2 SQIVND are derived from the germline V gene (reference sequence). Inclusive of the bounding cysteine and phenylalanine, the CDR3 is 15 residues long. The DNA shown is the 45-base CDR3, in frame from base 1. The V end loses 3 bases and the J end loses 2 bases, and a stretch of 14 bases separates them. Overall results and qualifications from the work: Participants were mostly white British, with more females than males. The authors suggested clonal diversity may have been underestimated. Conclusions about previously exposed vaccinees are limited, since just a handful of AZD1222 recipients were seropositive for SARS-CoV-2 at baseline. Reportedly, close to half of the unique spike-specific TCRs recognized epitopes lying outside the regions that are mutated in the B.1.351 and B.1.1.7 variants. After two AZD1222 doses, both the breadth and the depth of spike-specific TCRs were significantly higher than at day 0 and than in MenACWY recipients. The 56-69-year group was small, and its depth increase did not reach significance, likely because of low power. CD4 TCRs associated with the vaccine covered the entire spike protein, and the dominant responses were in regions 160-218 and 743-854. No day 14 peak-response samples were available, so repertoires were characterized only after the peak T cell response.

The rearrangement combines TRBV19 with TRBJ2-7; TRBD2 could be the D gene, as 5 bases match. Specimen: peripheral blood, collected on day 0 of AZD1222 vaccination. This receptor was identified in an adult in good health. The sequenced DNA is TGTGCCAGTAGTATGGGAGAGGCAGATACCTACGAGCAGTACTTC. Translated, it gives CASSMGEADTYEQYF.